This T cell receptor (beta chain) comes out of a study of CD8+ T cells in alopecia areata. Study-wide results and limits: For patients receiving tofacitinib, scalp clonality and expanded CD8+ clones among the top 100 significantly decreased. Sharing of TCR sequences between patients (possibly for HLA-related reasons) was less clear than in mice.

Documented treatment: oral pan-JAK inhibitor, 5-10 mg twice daily. Sorting separated CD4+ and CD8+ T cells out of PBMCs. The CDR3 runs to 14 residues. Trimming removed 5 bases from V and 6 bases from J; junction bases left unmatched: 4. CDR1 is SGHAT and CDR2 is FQNNGV in the germline V gene. RNA extraction and reverse transcription yielded cDNA as sequencing template. Sequenced by immunoSEQ multiplex PCR; TCRdb stores in-frame clones only, minus some. The table shows about 260,000 clones, with approximately 60% occurring only once. In regard to this clone: Its antigen is not known.

The receptor was isolated from a human donor with alopecia areata. The chain carries TRBV11-2 and TRBJ2-5; the match to TRBD2 covers 12 bases. The material sequenced was CD4+ T cells sorted from blood, taken at approximately week 52, from a patient treated with tofacitinib. CDR3 bases: TGTGCCAGCAGCGGACTAGCGGGGACCCAGACCCAGTACTTC. It specifies CASSGLAGTQTQYF.